The sequence of this TCR beta chain was determined in a study of metastatic and nonmetastatic thyroid tumors. Study-level background: Repertoires from blood and tumor or nodule tissue of malignant and benign thyroid patients were compared.

Study-wide points: Across blood and tumor, TCR beta diversity in malignant thyroid tumors was reportedly significantly higher than in benign nodules.

All patients were treatment-naive before thyroid surgery. In the study's own analysis: In papillary thyroid cancer, a distant-metastasis classifier was built using CDR3 differences across clinicopathological groups. TCRdb re-called the PCR reads via MiXCR. In this record, the V and J calls reflect TCRdb's handling and not the investigators' own analysis. The top ten clones hold over 9.5% of a sample with 12,000 or so clones, around 31% of them seen once. This clone was detected ten times or more. The antigen is undetermined. Sequencing used tumor tissue. This sequence originates from a female donor with papillary thyroid cancer or a benign thyroid nodule (not recorded which). Some clones in this sample may be carry-over from other donors' samples.

The CDR3 DNA reads TGTGCCAGCAGCCAGTCCGACAGGGAAAACACTGAAGCTTTCTTT. Translation: CASSQSDRENTEAFF. The chain joins TRBV3-1 to TRBJ1-1, with TRBD1 matching 7 bases. The germline V gene encodes CDR1 LGHDT and CDR2 YNNKEL (reference sequence). The CDR3 is made up of 15 amino acids. The V gene end was trimmed by 3 bases and the J gene end by 2 bases; junction bases not matched to a gene: 6.